The 6 T cell receptor beta chains presented below share a single source sample, sequenced in a study of shared clonotypes between healthy human individuals. The repertoire was sequenced with immunoSEQ multiplex PCR; TCRdb's copy has only in-frame clones and lacks some. Of about 710,000 clones listed, roughly 72% are singletons. Specimen: memory CD4+ T cells sorted from blood. As to subset: CD45RA-negative fraction. These receptors were collected from a woman aged 25 to 39 in good health.

With respect to this clone: Other DNA sequences in this sample translate to the same CDR3. The chain couples TRBV7-9 to TRBJ2-7; possibly TRBD1 for D (6 bases). The CDR3 consists of 14 residues. V shed 1 base and J shed 1 base, with 8 bases lying between them. From germline, CDR1 is SEHNR and CDR2 FQNEAQ (reference sequence). The CDR3 loop reads CASSLGQASYEQYF. DNA of the CDR3: TGTGCCAGCAGCTTAGGACAGGCTTCCTACGAGCAGTACTTC. Using reference TRBV7-9 and TRBJ2-7 for the parts outside the CDR3, the full variable domain is DTGVSQNPRHKITKRGQNVTFRCDPISEHNRLYWYRQTLGQGPEFLTYFQNEAQLEKSRLLSDRFSAERPKGSFSTLEIQRTEQGDSAMYLCASSLGQASYEQYFGPGTRLTVT.

This clone was recorded at least ten times. In DNA, the CDR3 is TGTGCCAGTAGTATAGAAGGAAGGTCACTAGCGGGAGCAGGGGTTTACGAGCAGTACTTC. It translates to CASSIEGRSLAGAGVYEQYF. The chain employs TRBV19 and TRBJ2-7; 11 nucleotides agree with TRBD2. The junction had 17 bases not matched to a gene; V was cut back by 0 bases and J by 4 bases. Germline CDR1 and CDR2: LNHDA and SQIVND (reference sequence). This CDR3 region has 20 residues.

V is TRBV19 and J is TRBJ1-5; tentatively, D is TRBD1 (6 bases). Germline-derived CDR1 and CDR2 are LNHDA and SQIVND (reference sequence). CDR3 size: 14 residues. Deletions cut 4 bases from V and 6 bases from J, with 13 bases between. DNA of the CDR3: TGTGCCAGTAGTACCCAACAGGGTGGTCAGCCCCAGCATTTT. Protein sequence: CASSTQQGGQPQHF.

In DNA form, the CDR3 reads TGTGCCAGCAGCTCTAGGACTAGCGGGAGAAGGTCCTACGAGCAGTACTTC. It codes for CASSSRTSGRRSYEQYF. The chain couples TRBV11-2 to TRBJ2-7; TRBD2 aligns across 13 bases. Germline CDR1 SGHAT, CDR2 FQNNGV. The CDR3 runs to 17 residues. V was clipped by 4 bases and J by 1 base; unmatched bases: 7.

V and J are TRBV29-1 and TRBJ2-1, with 7 bases identical to TRBD2. Germline CDR1 reads SQVTM; CDR2 reads ANQGSEA. The CDR3 has 14 residues. Trimming removed 6 bases from V and 5 bases from J; junction bases left unmatched: 10. The CDR3 reads CSVGVRGGNNEQFF. The CDR3 region has the DNA TGCAGCGTGGGGGTTCGCGGGGGTAACAATGAGCAGTTCTTC.

A remark on this clone: Different DNA sequences within this sample yield the same CDR3. The genes are TRBV5-1 and TRBJ2-1, with 8 bases identical to TRBD2. This CDR3 is 15 amino acids long. Germline V gene data show CDR1 as SGHRS and CDR2 as YFSETQ. Trimming at V came to 2 bases and at J to 2 bases, leaving 3 bases not matched to a gene. The CDR3 loop reads CASSFSSGAYNEQFF. In nucleotides, the CDR3 is TGCGCCAGCAGCTTTAGTAGCGGGGCCTACAATGAGCAGTTCTTC.